This T cell receptor (beta chain) was retrieved from a study of cytomegalovirus exposure and HLA in healthy donors. General observations from the study: Listed as cytomegalovirus-associated were 150 to 200 TCR beta chains. Of the V segments, some could not be distinguished, including TRBV6-2 and TRBV6-3, and were excluded. Analysis performed later found roughly 18,000 TCR beta sequences associated with HLA alleles at 0.05 false discovery rate.

In germline, CDR1 is SQVTM, CDR2 ANQGSEA. This CDR3 region has 14 residues. Trimming at V came to 7 bases and at J to 0 bases, leaving 8 bases not matched to a gene. The primer mix had 60 Vbeta and 13 Jbeta primers. This table comes from immunoSEQ multiplex PCR, and its TCRdb copy is limited to in-frame clones, with some not included. The table lists roughly 170,000 clones, 76% of them singletons. A note on this clone: Its antigen is not identified.

This TCR was sampled from a female donor in good health and CMV-seronegative. The material sequenced was PBMCs. This chain connects TRBV29-1 to TRBJ1-2; 7 bases align to TRBD1. In DNA form, the CDR3 reads TGCAGCGCGGAAGACAGGGCCACTAACTATGGCTACACCTTC. Its protein is CSAEDRATNYGYTF. Filled out from reference TRBV29-1 and TRBJ1-2, the complete variable domain reads SAVISQKPSRDICQRGTSLTIQCQVDSQVTMMFWYRQQPGQSLTLIATANQGSEATYESGFVIDKFPISRPNLTFSTLTVSNMSPEDSSIYLCSAEDRATNYGYTFGSGTRLTVV.